This T cell receptor beta chain was profiled in a study of blood T cells in healthy people across ages. Study-wide results and limits: Age advanced and TCR beta diversity per million T cells fell, roughly linearly.

Primers used in a second PCR of about 7 to 11 cycles were a sample-barcoded 5' primer and a J-beta primer mix. Each cDNA molecule was tagged by a template-switch adaptor that had 12 random nucleotides. From the 5' RACE reads, TCRdb called clonotypes with MiXCR, one entry per CDR3 protein. The sample has about 650,000 distinct CDR3 sequences; about 30% are singletons. As for this clonotype: What it binds is not known.

Around 9 milliliters of peripheral blood were drawn from each donor into EDTA-treated tubes. CDR1 and CDR2 from the germline V gene are MNHEY and SVGAGI. The CDR3 is 14 amino acids. With 6 bases removed from V and 6 bases from J, the gap between germline ends came to 17 bases. This chain uses TRBV6-5 with TRBJ1-2; tentative D call: TRBD1 (5 bases). This clonotype was obtained from an elderly woman in good health. The sequenced sample consisted of blood. The chain's CDR3 is CASRLGTGRDGYTF. The CDR3 DNA reads TGTGCCAGCAGACTTGGGACGGGGAGAGATGGCTACACCTTC.